The 21 T cell receptor beta chains presented below share a single source sample, sequenced in a study of blood T cell repertoires in COVID-19. The repertoire was sequenced with immunoSEQ multiplex PCR; TCRdb's copy has only in-frame clones and lacks some. The data show roughly 330,000 clones, approximately 82% seen once. The sample comprised peripheral blood. The receptors here all came from a woman aged 45-65 years with acute or convalescent COVID-19.

The rearrangement joins TRBV29-1 to TRBJ2-1; 8 bases fit TRBD1. This CDR3 spans 15 amino acids. Germline assignment: CDR1 SQVTM and CDR2 ANQGSEA. Unmatched junction bases numbered 6, after V lost 4 bases and J lost 1 base. In DNA form, the CDR3 reads TGCAGCGTTGTTACTGGACAGGGATCCTACAATGAGCAGTTCTTC. Translation: CSVVTGQGSYNEQFF.

This chain uses TRBV7-2 with TRBJ2-2, with D perhaps matching TRBD2 (5 bases). Germline V gives CDR1 SGHTA, CDR2 FQGNSA. This CDR3 is built from 15 residues. Trimming removed 1 base from V and 5 bases from J, with 11 bases in between. CDR3 sequence (DNA): TGTGCCAGCAGCTTAGGAGTCAGCGGAACCGGGGAGCTGTTTTTT. Translated: CASSLGVSGTGELFF.

The chain links TRBV29-1 to TRBJ2-1; D is uncertain. V was cut by 6 bases and J by 2 bases, with 11 bases left in between. The CDR3 is made up of 13 amino acids. Germline lookup yields CDR1 SQVTM and CDR2 ANQGSEA. CDR3 in amino acids: CSVRTSTYNEQFF. Written as DNA, the CDR3 is TGCAGCGTACGAACAAGTACCTACAATGAGCAGTTCTTC.

The chain joins TRBV6-1 to TRBJ1-1; 8 nucleotides agree with TRBD1. This CDR3 is 17 amino acids long. From germline, CDR1 is MNHNS and CDR2 SASEGT. Unmatched junction bases numbered 12, after V lost 6 bases and J lost 0 bases. The CDR3 spells CASRELSTGVLNTEAFF. As DNA, the CDR3 is TGTGCCAGCAGAGAACTTTCGACAGGGGTGTTGAACACTGAAGCTTTCTTT.

This rearrangement joins TRBV6-6 to TRBJ2-7; D is possibly TRBD1 (6 bases). The CDR3 length is 12 residues. V lost 6 bases and J 4 bases, leaving 10 bases between the germline ends. Germline V gene lookup returns CDR1 MNHNY and CDR2 SVGAGI (reference sequence). In DNA, the CDR3 is TGTGCCAGCAGGGAACAGGGTTACGAGCAGTACGTC. Protein product: CASREQGYEQYV.

The CDR3 region is CASSDSTGYEQYF. DNA for the CDR3: TGTGCCAGCAGCGATTCGACAGGCTACGAGCAGTACTTC. The V and J genes are TRBV7-8 and TRBJ2-7; maybe TRBD1 (6 bases). Trimming pared 5 bases from V and 3 bases from J, leaving 11 bases between. Germline CDR1 SGHVS, CDR2 FQNEAQ. CDR3 length: 13 residues.

The chain employs TRBV6-5 and TRBJ1-2, with a tentative D call TRBD1 (5 bases). The V end was cut by 6 bases, the J end by 5 bases, with 13 bases between. The CDR3 contains 13 residues. Germline CDR1 and CDR2: MNHEY and SVGAGI. The CDR3 here is CASRALGGYGYTF. The DNA of the CDR3 is TGTGCCAGCAGGGCTCTCGGGGGGTATGGCTACACCTTC.

This clone was counted between two and nine times. The chain has TRBV30 and TRBJ1-1; D remains ambiguous. There are 13 residues in the CDR3. Trimming removed 3 bases at V and 2 bases at J, with 10 bases between. Germline loops: CDR1 GTSNPN, CDR2 SVGIG (reference sequence). The CDR3 reads CAWSVQHNTEAFF. In DNA form, the CDR3 reads TGTGCCTGGAGCGTGCAACACAACACTGAAGCTTTCTTT.

The chain joins TRBV19 to TRBJ2-1, with D possibly being TRBD1 (5 bases). This CDR3 is 13 amino acids long. The ends were cut back, 7 bases at V and 3 bases at J, with 10 bases in the middle. The germline V gene has CDR1 LNHDA and CDR2 SQIVND (reference sequence). CDR3 sequence reads: CASTPDSYNEQFF. The CDR3 nucleotides read TGTGCCAGTACCCCCGACAGCTACAATGAGCAGTTCTTC.

The gene calls are TRBV3-1 (or the pseudogene TRBV3-2) and TRBJ1-2; D unclear. The CDR3 runs 16 residues. Looked up from germline, CDR1 is LGHDT and CDR2 is YNNKEL (reference sequence). V lost 1 base and J lost 4, with 16 bases in between. The CDR3 reads CASSQGEGGFVYGYTF. CDR3 nucleotides: TGTGCCAGCAGCCAAGGCGAAGGAGGGTTCGTCTATGGCTACACCTTC.

This sequence joins TRBV19 and TRBJ1-4; a weak D match, TRBD1 (6 bases). Trimming stripped 6 bases from V and 7 bases from J, with 12 bases between. CDR1 and CDR2 (germline): LNHDA, SQIVND (reference sequence). CDR3 length equals 13 residues. The CDR3 region is CASRGTGFEKLFF. CDR3 sequence (DNA): TGTGCCAGTAGAGGTACAGGGTTTGAAAAACTGTTTTTT. The full variable domain, its missing parts supplied by reference TRBV19 and TRBJ1-4, is DGGITQSPKYLFRKEGQNVTLSCEQNLNHDAMYWYRQDPGQGLRLIYYSQIVNDFQKGDIAEGYSVSREKKESFPLTVTSAQKNPTAFYLCASRGTGFEKLFFGSGTQLSVL.

On this clone: This specimen includes other DNA sequences encoding the same CDR3. The chain has TRBV7-2 and TRBJ2-1; 8 positions match TRBD1. Germline V gene sequence: CDR1 SGHTA, CDR2 FQGNSA. With 1 base clipped from V and 1 base from J, the junction kept 0 bases outside the gene matches. The CDR3 spans 15 residues. Here the CDR3 reads CASSLDRGSYNEQFF. The CDR3 coding sequence is TGTGCCAGCAGCTTAGACAGGGGGTCCTACAATGAGCAGTTCTTC. The full variable domain, with the rest looked up from reference TRBV7-2 and TRBJ2-1, is GAGVSQSPSNKVTEKGKDVELRCDPISGHTALYWYRQSLGQGLEFLIYFQGNSAPDKSGLPSDRFSAERTGGSVSTLTIQRTQQEDSAVYLCASSLDRGSYNEQFFGPGTRLTVL.

This chain connects TRBV2 to TRBJ1-6; a weak D match, TRBD1 (6 bases). Trimming left V 6 bases short and J 5 bases short, with 8 bases between. Per the germline V gene, CDR1 is SNHLY and CDR2 is FYNNEI. The CDR3 extends over 13 amino acids. CDR3 protein: CASSRTDNSPLHF. The DNA for the CDR3 is TGTGCCAGCAGCCGGACAGATAATTCACCCCTCCACTTT.

The chain employs TRBV11-2 and TRBJ1-1; the D is unclear. The germline CDR1 and CDR2 sequences are SGHAT and FQNNGV. V shed 5 bases and J shed 5 bases, with 12 bases lying between them. The CDR3 has 13 residues. In DNA form, the CDR3 reads TGTGCCAGCAGCGTAAGAAGGGAGACTGAAGCTTTCTTT. It specifies CASSVRRETEAFF. Full variable domain (rest looked up from reference TRBV11-2 and TRBJ1-1): EAGVAQSPRYKIIEKRQSVAFWCNPISGHATLYWYQQILGQGPKLLIQFQNNGVVDDSQLPKDRFSAERLKGVDSTLKIQPAKLEDSAVYLCASSVRRETEAFFGQGTRLTVV.

This chain connects TRBV27 to TRBJ2-7; 10 bases agree with TRBD2. The germline V gene has CDR1 MNHEY and CDR2 SMNVEV (reference sequence). This CDR3 spans 14 amino acids. J was trimmed by 0 bases and V by 8 bases; bases with no gene match: 4. The CDR3, as DNA: TGTGCCAGCCAGGGACTAGCGACCTCCTACGAGCAGTACTTC. As protein: CASQGLATSYEQYF.

The chain has TRBV7-2 and TRBJ2-1, with 10 bases that match TRBD2. This CDR3 has 14 amino acids. V lost 3 bases, J lost 10 bases, and 6 bases stayed unmatched. The germline V gene encodes CDR1 SGHTA and CDR2 FQGNSA. The CDR3 loop reads CASSFEAGGREQFF. The DNA for the CDR3 is TGTGCCAGCAGCTTCGAAGCGGGGGGGCGCGAGCAGTTCTTC.

This sequence joins TRBV11-2 and TRBJ1-4; no firm D call. The CDR3 loop spans 15 amino acids. V was shortened by 4 bases and J by 0 bases, with 9 bases between the two germline ends. Per the germline V gene, CDR1 is SGHAT and CDR2 is FQNNGV. The CDR3 loop reads CASSSYSPTNEKLFF. The CDR3 bases are TGTGCCAGCAGCTCATACAGCCCAACTAATGAAAAACTGTTTTTT. The full variable domain, with the rest looked up from reference TRBV11-2 and TRBJ1-4, is EAGVAQSPRYKIIEKRQSVAFWCNPISGHATLYWYQQILGQGPKLLIQFQNNGVVDDSQLPKDRFSAERLKGVDSTLKIQPAKLEDSAVYLCASSSYSPTNEKLFFGSGTQLSVL.

The V gene is TRBV10-3, the J gene TRBJ1-6; possibly TRBD1 for D (6 bases). V lost 6 bases, J lost 8 bases, and 20 bases lay in between. The length of the CDR3 is 16 residues. Germline V lookup: CDR1 ENHRY, CDR2 SYGVKD. This CDR3 reads CAISPRKGTQDSPLHF. The CDR3 DNA reads as TGTGCCATCAGCCCCCGGAAGGGGACACAGGATTCACCCCTCCACTTT.

V is TRBV27 and J is TRBJ1-2, with D unresolved. Germline CDR1 and CDR2: MNHEY and SMNVEV (reference sequence). V lost 5 bases and J 1 base, leaving 20 bases between the germline ends. This CDR3 contains 17 residues. This CDR3 is CASSPSFILRDNYGYTF. Here the CDR3 DNA reads TGTGCCAGCAGTCCCTCCTTTATTTTGAGAGATAACTATGGCTACACCTTC.

This chain uses TRBV27 with TRBJ1-2, with no clear D. Germline V gene data show CDR1 as MNHEY and CDR2 as SMNVEV (reference sequence). The CDR3 covers 13 residues. V lost 6 bases and J 4 bases, leaving 12 bases between the germline ends. The chain's CDR3 is CASRAADVYGYTF. The CDR3, as DNA: TGTGCCAGCAGGGCAGCGGATGTCTATGGCTACACCTTC.

This rearrangement joins TRBV4-1 to TRBJ2-1, with D perhaps matching TRBD1 (7 bases). From germline, CDR1 is MGHRA and CDR2 YSYEKL. With 4 bases removed from V and 9 bases from J, the gap between germline ends came to 19 bases. The CDR3 consists of 15 residues. The CDR3, as DNA: TGCGCCAGCAGCCTTGGCGGGGCAGGGGGTTTTGAGCAGTTCTTC. Protein sequence: CASSLGGAGGFEQFF.